Listed below are T cell receptor beta chains from one sample, sequenced in a study of cytomegalovirus exposure and HLA in healthy donors. Produced via immunoSEQ multiplex PCR; TCRdb's table is partial and in-frame only. The profile covers about 150,000 clones, with approximately 80% appearing a single time and 4.8% taken by the ten largest. Sequencing input: PBMCs. These receptors all stem from a young man in good health and CMV-seronegative. The CDR3 runs from the conserved cysteine through the conserved F or W. Fields, in order: D gene, V gene, clone size, J gene, CDR3 DNA, CDR3 protein. D genes are given only for firm matches. Not all rows give a size; the values are once, few, many and, for expanded clones, a class.

TRBD1	TRBV6-6	few	TRBJ1-4	TGTGCCAGCAGCTTCACACAGGGGGAAAAACTGTTTTTT	CASSFTQGEKLFF
TRBD2	TRBV15	once	TRBJ2-3	TGTGCCACCAGCAGGACTAGCGGGGGAGATACGCAGTATTTT	CATSRTSGGDTQYF
TRBD1	TRBV29-1	.	TRBJ1-3	TGCAGCGTCCAGACAGGGGTCGGAAACACCATATATTTT	CSVQTGVGNTIYF
.	TRBV7-9	.	TRBJ2-5	TGTGCCAGCAGCCAGCGAGAGACCCAGTACTTC	CASSQRETQYF
TRBD2	TRBV19	.	TRBJ2-5	TGTGCCAGTAGCCCCGGGACTAGCGGTCAAGAGACCCAGTACTTC	CASSPGTSGQETQYF
.	TRBV7-2	.	TRBJ2-7	TGTGCCAGCAGCTTACAGGGAAGAATCTTCTACGAGCAGTACTTC	CASSLQGRIFYEQYF
.	TRBV7-2	.	TRBJ2-3	TGTGCCAGCAGCGCGAACAGGGTAGGGGCAGATACGCAGTATTTT	CASSANRVGADTQYF
.	TRBV5-4	.	TRBJ2-3	TGTGCCAGCAGCTTATCGGCAGGGACAGATACGCAGTATTTT	CASSLSAGTDTQYF
.	TRBV19	.	TRBJ1-5	TGTGCCAGTAGACTGGACAGTAAAGGCAATCAGCCCCAGCATTTT	CASRLDSKGNQPQHF
.	TRBV7-9	.	TRBJ2-7	TGTTCCAGCAGCGCAACAGGGCTGGAGCAGTACTTC	CSSSATGLEQYF
.	TRBV10-3	.	TRBJ1-5	TGTGCCATCAGTGACGGTGGCCGGGGCAATCAGCCCCAGCATTTT	CAISDGGRGNQPQHF
TRBD2	TRBV7-7	.	TRBJ2-1	TGTGCTAGCAGCTTAGAGGTAGCGGGAAAGGACAATGAGCAGTTCTTC	CASSLEVAGKDNEQFF
TRBD2	TRBV6-4	.	TRBJ2-1	TGTGCCAGCAGGCGCGGGAGCGTGTGGAATGAGCAGTTCTTC	CASRRGSVWNEQFF
.	TRBV2	.	TRBJ2-7	TGTGCCAGCAGTGAGACGGGTCCCCACTACGAGCAGTACTTC	CASSETGPHYEQYF
.	TRBV9	.	TRBJ2-7	TGTGCCAGCAGCAAGGGGACAGTTAGCGGAACGGAGTACTTC	CASSKGTVSGTEYF
.	TRBV6-5	.	TRBJ2-7	TGTGCCAGCAGTTACTCAGCACAGGCAGTCTACGAGCAGTACTTC	CASSYSAQAVYEQYF
TRBD1	TRBV28	.	TRBJ1-4	TGTGCCAGCAGATCTAACAGGGGTTGGGGTGATAATGAAAAACTGTTTTTT	CASRSNRGWGDNEKLFF
.	TRBV5-1	.	TRBJ1-4	TGCGCCAGCAGCCCCCGTCGCCCCTCCGTACAATTCAATAATGAAAAACTGTTTTTT	CASSPRRPSVQFNNEKLFF
TRBD1	TRBV5-6	.	TRBJ1-4	TGTGCCAGCAGCTTACTTGGGACAGAAGCAACTAATGAAAAACTGTTTTTT	CASSLLGTEATNEKLFF
.	TRBV5-6	.	TRBJ2-3	TGTGCCAGCAGCTTGGCAGGGGCGAGAGATACGCAGTATTTT	CASSLAGARDTQYF
TRBD1	TRBV5-1	once	TRBJ2-3	TGCGCCAGCAGCTCAGACAGGGCTCCTAGCACAGATACGCAGTATTTT	CASSSDRAPSTDTQYF
.	TRBV7-2	.	TRBJ2-7	TGTGCCAGCAGCTTAACAGCTTACGAGCAGTACTTC	CASSLTAYEQYF
TRBD1	TRBV6-4	.	TRBJ1-1	TGTGCCAGCAGTGACCCTGGGCAGGGGGCTATAAACACTGAAGCTTTCTTT	CASSDPGQGAINTEAFF
.	TRBV29-1	.	TRBJ2-7	TGCAGCGTGGAGGGACAGTTACCCTACGAGCAGTACTTC	CSVEGQLPYEQYF
TRBD1	TRBV6-5	.	TRBJ2-7	TGTGCCAGCAACCAACGGACAGGGAGCTCCAACGAGCAGTACTTC	CASNQRTGSSNEQYF
.	TRBV5-4	once	TRBJ1-2	TGTGCCAGCAGCTTGGACACCTCTGAGGACTACGCCTTC	CASSLDTSEDYAF
TRBD2	TRBV27	.	TRBJ2-5	TGTGCCAGCAGTCACCGGGGGGGGACCCAGTACTTC	CASSHRGGTQYF
TRBD1	TRBV10-3	few	TRBJ1-1	TGTGCCATCAGGTCGACAGGGAGAACTGAAGCTTTCTTT	CAIRSTGRTEAFF
.	TRBV27	once	TRBJ2-6	TGTGCCAGCAGTCCTGCCGGAGGGGTTGCTGGGGCCAACGTCCTGACTTTC	CASSPAGGVAGANVLTF
.	TRBV9	.	TRBJ1-2	TGTGCCAGCAGCGGAACAGGAAGCTATGGCTACACCTTC	CASSGTGSYGYTF
TRBD1	TRBV7-9	.	TRBJ1-5	TGTGCCAGCAGCAGGACAGGGGGCGAAGGCAATCAGCCCCAGCATTTT	CASSRTGGEGNQPQHF